Listed below are T cell receptor beta chains from one sample, sequenced in a study of T cells after yellow fever vaccination. TCRdb ran MiXCR on the 5' RACE reads and lists one entry per CDR3 protein. Of 250,000 to 350,000 distinct CDR3 sequences in the sample, around 6.8% were seen once. This sample comprised PBMCs, obtained about 41 days after the first yellow fever vaccination. The source of these receptors is a man younger than 30 who received the YFV17D yellow fever vaccine. Both conserved end residues are part of each CDR3. The D gene is left open where the match is weak. Clone size is stated in some rows and not others, as once, few, many or a class when expanded.

>TRBD1|15|TRBJ2-7|NA|TRBV19
TGTGCCAGTAGTATCTTGACAGGGGGTGCCTACGAGCAGTACTTC
CASSILTGGAYEQYF
>NA|13|TRBJ1-2|few|TRBV5-1
TGCGCCAGCAGCCCAAGGGGACTCTATGGCTACACCTTC
CASSPRGLYGYTF
>TRBD2|16|TRBJ2-5|NA|TRBV20-1
TGCTGTGCTAGACCATATCAGCGGGGGGACCAAGAGACCCAGTACTTC
CCARPYQRGDQETQYF
>NA|15|TRBJ1-2|few|TRBV6-1
TGTGCCAGCAGTCCCGGGGAGACGACGAACTATGGCTACACCTTC
CASSPGETTNYGYTF
>NA|15|TRBJ2-1|NA|TRBV4-2
TGTGCCAGGAGCCCCGGGTTGAGCTCCTACAATGAGCAGTTCTTC
CARSPGLSSYNEQFF
>NA|11|TRBJ2-3|many|TRBV12-3/TRBV12-4
TGTGCCAGCACAGAAACCGATACGCAGTATTTT
CASTETDTQYF
>NA|18|TRBJ2-1|few|TRBV15
TGTGCCACCAGCAGAGATTCTTTGGGGTTCGGTACTCACAATGAGCAGTTCTTC
CATSRDSLGFGTHNEQFF
>NA|12|TRBJ2-7|many|TRBV6-6
TGTGCCAGCAGTTGGGGGGACTACGAGCAGTACTTC
CASSWGDYEQYF
>TRBD2|19|TRBJ2-1|NA|TRBV9
TGTGCCAGCAGCGCTGGACTAGCGGGGGGACGGAGCTCCTACAATGAGCGGTTCTTC
CASSAGLAGGRSSYNERFF
>NA|17|TRBJ2-5|few|TRBV6-5
TGTGCCAGCAGTTACGATCCGGGGCCTGGGATCGGAGAGACCCAGTACTTC
CASSYDPGPGIGETQYF
>NA|14|TRBJ2-3|NA|TRBV6-1
TGTGCCAGCAAACGGGGCGGGGGCACAGATACGCAGTATTTT
CASKRGGGTDTQYF
>NA|14|TRBJ2-6|NA|TRBV30
TGTGCCTGGGCCAGGGGCTCTGGGGCCAACGTCCTGACTTTC
CAWARGSGANVLTF
>NA|14|TRBJ2-7|NA|TRBV12-5
TGTGCTAGTGGACCTGCGCGGGTCTCCTACGAGCAGTACTTC
CASGPARVSYEQYF
>NA|13|TRBJ2-2|few|TRBV3-1
TGTGCCAGCAGCCACAGGAACACCGGGGAGCTGTTTTTT
CASSHRNTGELFF
>TRBD1|16|TRBJ2-5|many|TRBV24-1
TGTGCCACCAGTGATGTCCGGGACAGGGGGATAGAGACCCAGTACTTC
CATSDVRDRGIETQYF
>NA|13|TRBJ1-1|NA|TRBV9
TGTGCCAGCAGCGCGACAGGTATGACTGAAGCTTTCTTT
CASSATGMTEAFF
>NA|14|TRBJ1-2|NA|TRBV18
TGTGCCAGCTCACCAAGTGCAGGGGAGGATGGCTACACCTTC
CASSPSAGEDGYTF
>NA|14|TRBJ1-3|few|TRBV12-3/TRBV12-4
TGTGCCAGCAGTTTAGACGGGACAGGAAACACCATATATTTT
CASSLDGTGNTIYF
>TRBD2|18|TRBJ2-1|NA|TRBV5-1
TGCGCCAGCAGCCCGGGGACTAGCGGGGGGCAATCCTACAATGAGCAGTTCTTC
CASSPGTSGGQSYNEQFF